The sequence of this TCR beta chain was determined in a study of radiotherapy plus CTLA-4 blockade in lung cancer. Study at large: Patients showed objective responses in about 20% of cases, and disease control was achieved by under 40%.

Trimming removed 7 bases at V and 4 bases at J, with 10 bases between. Germline lookup yields CDR1 MNHNS and CDR2 SASEGT. The CDR3 runs to 12 residues. The data were produced by immunoSEQ multiplex PCR, yet TCRdb's version contains in-frame clones alone and is incomplete. The sample has about 49,000 clones, 70% to 90% seen once. The V call is TRBV6-1, the J call TRBJ1-2, with D maybe TRBD1 (6 bases). The input for sequencing was peripheral blood, taken from a patient treated with radiotherapy plus ipilimumab. The TCR originated in a human donor with non-small cell lung cancer whose response to radiotherapy plus ipilimumab could not be evaluated. CDR3 sequence (DNA): TGTGCCAGCATCCAGGGGAGCTATGGCTACACCTTC. Protein product: CASIQGSYGYTF.